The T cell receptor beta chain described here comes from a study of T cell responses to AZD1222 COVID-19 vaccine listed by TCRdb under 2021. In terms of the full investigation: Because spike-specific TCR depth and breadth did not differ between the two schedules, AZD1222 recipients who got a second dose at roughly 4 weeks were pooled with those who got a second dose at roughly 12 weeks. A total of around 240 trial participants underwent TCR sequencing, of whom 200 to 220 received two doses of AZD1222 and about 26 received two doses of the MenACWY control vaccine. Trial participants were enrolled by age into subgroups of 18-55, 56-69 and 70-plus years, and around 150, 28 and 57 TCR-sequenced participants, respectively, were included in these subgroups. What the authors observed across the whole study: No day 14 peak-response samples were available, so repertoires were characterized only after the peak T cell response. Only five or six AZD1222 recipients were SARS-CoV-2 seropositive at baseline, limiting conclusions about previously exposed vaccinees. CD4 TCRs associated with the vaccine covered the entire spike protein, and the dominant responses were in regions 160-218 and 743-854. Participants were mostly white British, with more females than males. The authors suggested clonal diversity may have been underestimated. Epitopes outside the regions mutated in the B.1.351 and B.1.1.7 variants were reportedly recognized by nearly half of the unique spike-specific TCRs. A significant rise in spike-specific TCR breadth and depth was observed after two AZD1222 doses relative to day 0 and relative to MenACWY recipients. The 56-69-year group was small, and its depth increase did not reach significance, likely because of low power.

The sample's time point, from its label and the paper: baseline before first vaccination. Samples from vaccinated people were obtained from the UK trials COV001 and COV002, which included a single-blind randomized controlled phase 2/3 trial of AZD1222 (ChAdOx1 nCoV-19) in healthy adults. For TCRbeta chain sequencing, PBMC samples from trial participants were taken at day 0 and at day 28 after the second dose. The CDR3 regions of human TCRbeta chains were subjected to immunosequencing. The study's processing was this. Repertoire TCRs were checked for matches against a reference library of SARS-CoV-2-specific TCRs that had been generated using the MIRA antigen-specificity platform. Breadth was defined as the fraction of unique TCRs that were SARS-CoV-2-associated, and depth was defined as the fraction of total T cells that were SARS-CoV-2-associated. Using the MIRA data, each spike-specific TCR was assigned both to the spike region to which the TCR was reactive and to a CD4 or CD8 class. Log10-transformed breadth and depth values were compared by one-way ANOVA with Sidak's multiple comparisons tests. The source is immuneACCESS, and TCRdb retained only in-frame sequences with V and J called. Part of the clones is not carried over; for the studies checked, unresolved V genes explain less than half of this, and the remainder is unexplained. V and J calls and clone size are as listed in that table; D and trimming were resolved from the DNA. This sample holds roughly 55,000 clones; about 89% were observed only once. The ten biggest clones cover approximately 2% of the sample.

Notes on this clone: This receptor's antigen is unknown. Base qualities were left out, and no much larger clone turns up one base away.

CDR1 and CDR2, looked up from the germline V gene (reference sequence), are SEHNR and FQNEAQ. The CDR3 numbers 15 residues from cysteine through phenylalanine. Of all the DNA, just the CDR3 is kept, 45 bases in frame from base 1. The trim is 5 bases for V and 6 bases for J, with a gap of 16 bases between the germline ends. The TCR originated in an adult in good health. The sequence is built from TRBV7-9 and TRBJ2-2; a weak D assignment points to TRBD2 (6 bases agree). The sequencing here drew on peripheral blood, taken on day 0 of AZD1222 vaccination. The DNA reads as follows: TGTGCCAGCAGCCCCAGGCGGGATACGGCCGGGGAGCTGTTTTTT. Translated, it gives CASSPRRDTAGELFF. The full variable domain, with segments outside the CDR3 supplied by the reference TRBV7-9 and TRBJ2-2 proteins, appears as DTGVSQNPRHKITKRGQNVTFRCDPISEHNRLYWYRQTLGQGPEFLTYFQNEAQLEKSRLLSDRFSAERPKGSFSTLEIQRTEQGDSAMYLCASSPRRDTAGELFFGEGSRLTVL.